Reported below is one T cell receptor (beta chain). What it recognizes is unknown. The data were obtained in a study of T cells after posttransplantation cyclophosphamide. Study results and caveats: Later post-transplant blood repertoires were often dominated by donor CD8+ memory clones. Tissue-infiltrating T cells from skin or gut overlapped little with blood T cells.

Assay: immunoSEQ multiplex PCR; the TCRdb copy retains only in-frame clones and omits some. The sample lists 9,500 to 15,000 clones; over 2% were seen once. A marrow graft followed busulfan-fludarabine conditioning, with cyclophosphamide on days +3 and +4. The V end was cut by 3 bases, the J end by 2 bases, with 10 bases between. Germline V lookup: CDR1 KGHSH, CDR2 LQKENI. The CDR3 has 15 residues. This TCR came from a male patient in his thirties who received an allogeneic stem cell transplant from a related donor, was CMV-positive, and had no GVHD. The T cells may partly be graft donor cells. The rearrangement uses TRBV18 and TRBJ2-2; D gene unclear. Sequenced material: PBMCs, taken after allogeneic stem cell transplant with posttransplant cyclophosphamide. Here the CDR3 reads CASSPLPGNTGELFF. CDR3 coding DNA: TGTGCCAGCTCACCTCTGCCCGGTAACACCGGGGAGCTGTTTTTT.